This paragraph covers one T cell receptor beta chain sequence. Antigen unknown. These data are taken from a study of cytomegalovirus exposure and HLA in healthy donors. Overall study context: It was reported in a later analysis that the 120 or so validation repertoires used the same platform as the roughly 640 first-cohort repertoires.

There are 15 residues in the CDR3. Overall study results and limits: Within the approximately 110 validation repertoires, first-cohort TCR clusters tended to co-occur, according to a later analysis. As was reported, the classifier diagnosed cytomegalovirus status with high specificity and sensitivity. Cytomegalovirus association was listed for approximately 150 TCR beta chains.

Profiled with immunoSEQ multiplex PCR; TCRdb holds only in-frame clones, not every one. The sample shows around 200,000 clones, about 91% of them seen only once. The sample comprised PBMCs. This TCR was sampled from a woman aged 18-30 years in good health and CMV-seronegative. The chain recombines TRBV21-1 with TRBJ2-1; no check of the table's D call, TRBD2, against the DNA was made. TRBV21-1 is a pseudogene locus. The chain's CDR3 is CASLRTSGTLDEQFF. In DNA form, the CDR3 reads TGTGCCAGCCTTCGGACTAGCGGGACATTAGATGAGCAGTTCTTC.